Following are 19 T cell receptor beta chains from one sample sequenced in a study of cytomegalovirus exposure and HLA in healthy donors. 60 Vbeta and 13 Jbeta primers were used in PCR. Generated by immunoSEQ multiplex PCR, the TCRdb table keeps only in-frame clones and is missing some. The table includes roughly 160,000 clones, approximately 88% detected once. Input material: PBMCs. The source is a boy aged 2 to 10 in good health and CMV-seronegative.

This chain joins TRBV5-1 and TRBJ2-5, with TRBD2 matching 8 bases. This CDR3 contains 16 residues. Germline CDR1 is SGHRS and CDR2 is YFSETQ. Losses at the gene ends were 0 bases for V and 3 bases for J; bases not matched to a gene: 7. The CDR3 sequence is CASSLDGGASEETQYF. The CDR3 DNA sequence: TGCGCCAGCAGCTTGGACGGGGGGGCTTCGGAAGAGACCCAGTACTTC.

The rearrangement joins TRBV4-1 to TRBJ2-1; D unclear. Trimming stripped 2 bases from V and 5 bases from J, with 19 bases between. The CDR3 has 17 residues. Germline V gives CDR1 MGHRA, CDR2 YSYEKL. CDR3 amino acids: CASSQKAVSRPDNEQFF. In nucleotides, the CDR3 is TGCGCCAGCAGCCAAAAGGCGGTGAGTAGGCCAGACAATGAGCAGTTCTTC.

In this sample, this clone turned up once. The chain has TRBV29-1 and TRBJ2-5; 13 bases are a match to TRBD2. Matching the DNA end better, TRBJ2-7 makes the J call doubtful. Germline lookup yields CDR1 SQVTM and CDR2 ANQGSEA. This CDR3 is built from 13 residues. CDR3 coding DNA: TGCAGCGTTCGCGGACTAGCGGGGGTCGAGCAGTACTTC. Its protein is CSVRGLAGVEQYF.

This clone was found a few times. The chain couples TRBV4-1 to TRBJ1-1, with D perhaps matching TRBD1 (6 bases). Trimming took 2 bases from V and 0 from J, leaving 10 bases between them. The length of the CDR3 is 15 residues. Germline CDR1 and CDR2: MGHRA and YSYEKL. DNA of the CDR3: TGCGCCAGCAGCCAACAGGGGCGATTGAACACTGAAGCTTTCTTT. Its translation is CASSQQGRLNTEAFF.

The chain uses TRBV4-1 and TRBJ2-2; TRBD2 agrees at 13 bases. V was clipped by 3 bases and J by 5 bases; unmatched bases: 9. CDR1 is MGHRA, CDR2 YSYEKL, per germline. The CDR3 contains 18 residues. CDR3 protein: CASSQPRLAGGGTGELFF. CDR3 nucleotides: TGCGCCAGCAGCCAGCCCCGACTAGCGGGAGGTGGGACCGGGGAGCTGTTTTTT.

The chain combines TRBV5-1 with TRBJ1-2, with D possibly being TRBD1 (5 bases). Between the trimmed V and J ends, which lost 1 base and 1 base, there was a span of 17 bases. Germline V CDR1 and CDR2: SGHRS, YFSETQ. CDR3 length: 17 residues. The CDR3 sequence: CASSLRGSQGGNYGYTF. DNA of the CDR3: TGCGCCAGCAGCTTGCGAGGAAGCCAGGGCGGTAACTATGGCTACACCTTC.

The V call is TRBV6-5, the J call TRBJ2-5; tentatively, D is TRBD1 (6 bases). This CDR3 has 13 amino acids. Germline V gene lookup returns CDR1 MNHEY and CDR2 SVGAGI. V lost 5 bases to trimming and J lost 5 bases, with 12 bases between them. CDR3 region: CASSLQGEETQYF. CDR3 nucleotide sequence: TGTGCCAGCAGTCTACAGGGTGAGGAGACCCAGTACTTC.

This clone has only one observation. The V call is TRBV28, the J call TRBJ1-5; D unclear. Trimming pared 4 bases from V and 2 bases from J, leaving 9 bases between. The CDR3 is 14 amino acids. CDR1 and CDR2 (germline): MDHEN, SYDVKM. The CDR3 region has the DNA TGTGCCAGCAGTTATGCAGTGGGCAATCAGCCCCAGCATTTT. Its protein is CASSYAVGNQPQHF.

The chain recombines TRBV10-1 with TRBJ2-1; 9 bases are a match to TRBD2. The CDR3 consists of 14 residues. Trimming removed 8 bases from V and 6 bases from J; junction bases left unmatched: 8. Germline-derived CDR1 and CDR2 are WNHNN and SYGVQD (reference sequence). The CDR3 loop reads CASQAGGNPNEQFF. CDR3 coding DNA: TGCGCCAGCCAGGCGGGAGGGAACCCCAATGAGCAGTTCTTC.

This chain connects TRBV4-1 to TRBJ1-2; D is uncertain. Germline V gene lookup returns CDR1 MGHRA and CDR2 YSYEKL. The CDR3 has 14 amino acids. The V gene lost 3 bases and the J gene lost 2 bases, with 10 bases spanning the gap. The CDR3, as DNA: TGCGCCAGCAGCCAGGCAGTTGCAAACTATGGCTACACCTTC. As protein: CASSQAVANYGYTF.

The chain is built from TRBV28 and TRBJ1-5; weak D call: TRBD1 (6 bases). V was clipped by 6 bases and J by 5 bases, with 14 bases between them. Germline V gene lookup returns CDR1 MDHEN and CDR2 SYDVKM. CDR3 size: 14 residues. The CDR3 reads CASRPQGEYQPQHF. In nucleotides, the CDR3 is TGTGCCAGCAGGCCACAGGGTGAGTATCAGCCCCAGCATTTT.

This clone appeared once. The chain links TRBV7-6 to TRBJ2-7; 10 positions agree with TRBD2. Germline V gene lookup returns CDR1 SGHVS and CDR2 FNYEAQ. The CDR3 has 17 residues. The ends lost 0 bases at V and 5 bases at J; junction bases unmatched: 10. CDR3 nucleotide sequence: TGTGCCAGCAGCTTAGCACCTAGCGGGAGTGATATCCACGAGCAGTACTTC. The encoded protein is CASSLAPSGSDIHEQYF.

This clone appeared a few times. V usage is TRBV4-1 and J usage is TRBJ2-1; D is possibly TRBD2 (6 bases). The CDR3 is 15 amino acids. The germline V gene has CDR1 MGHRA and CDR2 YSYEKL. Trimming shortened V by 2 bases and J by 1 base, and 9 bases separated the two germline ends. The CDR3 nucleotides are TGCGCCAGCAGCCAAAGGGACTTGTCCTACAATGAGCAGTTCTTC. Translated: CASSQRDLSYNEQFF.

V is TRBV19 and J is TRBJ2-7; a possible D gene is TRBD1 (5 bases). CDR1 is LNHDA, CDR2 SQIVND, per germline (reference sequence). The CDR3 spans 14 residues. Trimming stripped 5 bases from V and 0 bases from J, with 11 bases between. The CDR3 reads CASSRIRDSYEQYF. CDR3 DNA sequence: TGTGCCAGTAGTCGGATCAGGGACTCCTACGAGCAGTACTTC.

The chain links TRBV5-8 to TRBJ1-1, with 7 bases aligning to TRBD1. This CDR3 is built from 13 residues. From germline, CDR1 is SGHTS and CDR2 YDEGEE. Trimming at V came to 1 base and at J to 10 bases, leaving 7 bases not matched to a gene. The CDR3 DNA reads TGTGCCAGCAGCTTGATGCTCCCAGGGGGAGCTTTCTTT. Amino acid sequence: CASSLMLPGGAFF. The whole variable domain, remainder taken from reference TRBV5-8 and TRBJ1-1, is EAGVTQSPTHLIKTRGQQATLRCSPISGHTSVYWYQQALGLGLQFLLWYDEGEERNRGNFPPRFSGRQFPNYSSELNVNALELEDSALYLCASSLMLPGGAFFGQGTRLTVV.

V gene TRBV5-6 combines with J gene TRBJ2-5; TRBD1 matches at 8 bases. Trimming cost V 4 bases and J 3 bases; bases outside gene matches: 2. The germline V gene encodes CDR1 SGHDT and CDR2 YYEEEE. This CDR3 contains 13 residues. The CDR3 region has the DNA TGTGCCAGCAGCGCGACAGGGGAAGAGACCCAGTACTTC. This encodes CASSATGEETQYF.

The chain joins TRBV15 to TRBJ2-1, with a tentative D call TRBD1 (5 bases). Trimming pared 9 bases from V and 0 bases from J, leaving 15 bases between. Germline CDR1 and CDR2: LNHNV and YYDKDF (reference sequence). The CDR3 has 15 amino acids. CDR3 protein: CATQIEQVSYNEQFF. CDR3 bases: TGTGCCACTCAGATTGAACAGGTCTCCTACAATGAGCAGTTCTTC.

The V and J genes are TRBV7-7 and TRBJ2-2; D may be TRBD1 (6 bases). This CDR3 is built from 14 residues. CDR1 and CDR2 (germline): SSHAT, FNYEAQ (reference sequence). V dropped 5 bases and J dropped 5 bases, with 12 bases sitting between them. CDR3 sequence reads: CASSSATGTGELFF. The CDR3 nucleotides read TGTGCCAGCAGCAGTGCTACAGGGACCGGGGAGCTGTTTTTT. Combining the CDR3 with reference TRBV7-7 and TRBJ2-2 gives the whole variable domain GAGVSQSPRYKVTKRGQDVTLRCDPISSHATLYWYQQALGQGPEFLTYFNYEAQPDKSGLPSDRFSAERPEGSISTLTIQRTEQRDSAMYRCASSSATGTGELFFGEGSRLTVL.

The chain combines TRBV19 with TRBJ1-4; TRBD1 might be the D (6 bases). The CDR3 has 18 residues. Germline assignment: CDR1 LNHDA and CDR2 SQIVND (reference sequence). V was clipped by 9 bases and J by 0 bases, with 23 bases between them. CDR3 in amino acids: CASSPRTVNYPTNEKLFF. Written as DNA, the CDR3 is TGTGCCAGCTCCCCCCGGACAGTTAATTACCCAACTAATGAAAAACTGTTTTTT. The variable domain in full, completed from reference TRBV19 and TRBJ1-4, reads DGGITQSPKYLFRKEGQNVTLSCEQNLNHDAMYWYRQDPGQGLRLIYYSQIVNDFQKGDIAEGYSVSREKKESFPLTVTSAQKNPTAFYLCASSPRTVNYPTNEKLFFGSGTQLSVL.